This T cell receptor (beta chain) was sequenced during a study of T-cell reconstitution after alpha-beta-depleted transplantation in children. This sample's TCRbeta library carried unique molecular identifier barcodes. A single record per CDR3 protein comes from TCRdb applying MiXCR to the PCR reads. The sample contains over 100,000 distinct CDR3 sequences, about 7.5% of which appear only once. Findings and limits, study-wide: After one year, T-cell counts and TCRbeta diversity mostly came from new T cells.

The sample holds a few counts of this clonotype. Antigen: not known. V lost 4 bases, J lost 0 bases, and 2 bases stayed unmatched. The germline gives CDR1 SGDLS, CDR2 YYNGEE. The CDR3 consists of 16 residues. The chain links TRBV9 to TRBJ2-1; 12 positions agree with TRBD2. The sequencing used PBMCs, collected before TCRalphabeta/CD19-depleted stem cell transplant. This sequence originates from a boy aged 2 to 10 with acute lymphoblastic leukemia, due to receive a stem cell transplant. The CDR3 loop reads CASSTSGGSSYNEQFF. CDR3 coding DNA: TGTGCCAGCAGCACTAGCGGGGGGAGCTCCTACAATGAGCAGTTCTTC.